This T cell receptor (beta chain) was identified in a study of cytotoxic CD8 clonotypes in ibrutinib-treated CLL. About the research overall: Sample averages reached 260,000 or so productive templates and 85,000 to 100,000 productive rearrangements.

Data came from immunoSEQ multiplex PCR; TCRdb stores just in-frame clones and leaves some out. The table has 150,000 to 250,000 clones, approximately 72% seen once. Study-level findings and limits: T-cell clonality at baseline went above that of age-matched healthy donors and rose and fell with circulating CD8+ T-cell counts. Under therapy, public clonotypes either contracted or stayed stable, and they were uncommon.

Worth noting for this clone: Its antigen is unknown.

V was trimmed by 7 bases and J by 4 bases, leaving 19 bases between them. The CDR3 runs to 15 residues. Germline lookup yields CDR1 SEHNR and CDR2 FQNEAQ (reference sequence). This TCR derives from a human donor with chronic lymphocytic leukemia. The specimen was PBMCs, collected after 24 months of ibrutinib treatment. The rearrangement links TRBV7-9 to TRBJ1-1; a possible D gene is TRBD1 (6 bases). In DNA form, the CDR3 reads TGTGCCAGCAATTCCGGAGGACAGTTGGGCACTGAAGCTTTCTTT. Residues: CASNSGGQLGTEAFF.